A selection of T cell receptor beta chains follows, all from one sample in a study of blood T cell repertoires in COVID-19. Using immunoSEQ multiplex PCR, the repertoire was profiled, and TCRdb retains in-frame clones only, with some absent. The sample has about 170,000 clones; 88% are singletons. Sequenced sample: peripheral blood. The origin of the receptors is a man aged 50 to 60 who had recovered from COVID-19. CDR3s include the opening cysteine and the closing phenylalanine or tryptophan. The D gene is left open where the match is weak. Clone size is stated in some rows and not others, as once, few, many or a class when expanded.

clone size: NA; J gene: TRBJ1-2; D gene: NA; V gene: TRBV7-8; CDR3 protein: CASSATTAPNYGYTF; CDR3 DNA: TGTGCCAGCAGCGCAACGACAGCTCCGAACTATGGCTACACCTTC
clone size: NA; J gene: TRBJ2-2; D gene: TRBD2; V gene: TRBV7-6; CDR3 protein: CASSPTVAGEINTGELFF; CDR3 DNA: TGTGCCAGCAGCCCCACCGTAGCGGGGGAGATAAACACCGGGGAGCTGTTTTTT
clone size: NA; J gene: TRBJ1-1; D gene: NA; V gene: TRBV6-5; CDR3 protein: CASSRPGVMNTEAFF; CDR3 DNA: TGTGCCAGCAGCCGTCCAGGGGTTATGAACACTGAAGCTTTCTTT
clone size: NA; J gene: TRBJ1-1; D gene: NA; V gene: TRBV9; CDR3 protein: CASSVAQASNTEAFF; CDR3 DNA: TGTGCCAGCAGCGTAGCTCAAGCTTCGAACACTGAAGCTTTCTTT
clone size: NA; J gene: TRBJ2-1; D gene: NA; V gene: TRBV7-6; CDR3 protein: CASSLSGHPSSYNEQFF; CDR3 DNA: TGTGCCAGCAGCTTATCGGGACACCCGAGCTCCTACAATGAGCAGTTCTTC
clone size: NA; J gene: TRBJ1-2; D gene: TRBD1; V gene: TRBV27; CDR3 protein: CASSQRTGPNYGYTF; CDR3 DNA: TGTGCCAGCAGTCAACGGACAGGGCCTAACTATGGCTACACCTTC
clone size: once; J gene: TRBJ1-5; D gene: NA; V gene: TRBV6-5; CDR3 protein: CASSPGHVNQPQHF; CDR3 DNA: TGTGCCAGCAGTCCGGGACACGTCAATCAGCCCCAGCATTTT
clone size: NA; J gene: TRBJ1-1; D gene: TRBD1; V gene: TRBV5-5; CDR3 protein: CASSRQGTPDTEAFF; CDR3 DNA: TGTGCCAGCAGCCGACAGGGAACCCCTGACACTGAAGCTTTCTTT
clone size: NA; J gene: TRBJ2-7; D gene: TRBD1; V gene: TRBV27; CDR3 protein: CASRTTGASYEQYF; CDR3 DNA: TGTGCCAGCAGGACCACAGGGGCGTCCTACGAGCAGTACTTC
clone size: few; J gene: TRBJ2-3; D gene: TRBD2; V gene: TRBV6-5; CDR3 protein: CASRLAVSTDTQYF; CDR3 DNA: TGTGCCAGCAGACTAGCGGTTTCCACAGATACGCAGTATTTT